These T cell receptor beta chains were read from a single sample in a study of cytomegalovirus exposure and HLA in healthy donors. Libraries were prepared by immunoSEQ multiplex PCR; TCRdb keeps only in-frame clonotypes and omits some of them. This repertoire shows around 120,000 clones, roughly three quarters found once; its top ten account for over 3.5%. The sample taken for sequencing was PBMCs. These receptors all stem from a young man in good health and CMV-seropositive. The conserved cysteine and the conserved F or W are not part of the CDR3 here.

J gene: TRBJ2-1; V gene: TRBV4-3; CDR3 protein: ASSQDFQRFYNEQF
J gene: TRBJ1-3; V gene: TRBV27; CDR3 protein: ASSSTVSGNTIY
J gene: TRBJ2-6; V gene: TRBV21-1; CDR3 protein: ASSLTGCPRSGANVLT
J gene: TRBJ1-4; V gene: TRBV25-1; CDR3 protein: ASSLGTGGEKLF
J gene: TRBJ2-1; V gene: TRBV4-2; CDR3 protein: ASSQGLAGDNEQF
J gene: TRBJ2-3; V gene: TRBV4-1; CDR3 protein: ASSQGQQRPDTQY
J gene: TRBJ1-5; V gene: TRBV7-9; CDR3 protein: ASSSTDRDRNQPQH
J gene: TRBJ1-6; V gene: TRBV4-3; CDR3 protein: ASSPRIGYSYNSPLH
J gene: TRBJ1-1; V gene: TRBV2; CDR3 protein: ASGVRTEESEAF
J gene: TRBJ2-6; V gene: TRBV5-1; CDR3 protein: ASPIQDRDPGANVLT
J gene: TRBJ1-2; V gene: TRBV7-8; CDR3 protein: ASSLGGGWDGYT